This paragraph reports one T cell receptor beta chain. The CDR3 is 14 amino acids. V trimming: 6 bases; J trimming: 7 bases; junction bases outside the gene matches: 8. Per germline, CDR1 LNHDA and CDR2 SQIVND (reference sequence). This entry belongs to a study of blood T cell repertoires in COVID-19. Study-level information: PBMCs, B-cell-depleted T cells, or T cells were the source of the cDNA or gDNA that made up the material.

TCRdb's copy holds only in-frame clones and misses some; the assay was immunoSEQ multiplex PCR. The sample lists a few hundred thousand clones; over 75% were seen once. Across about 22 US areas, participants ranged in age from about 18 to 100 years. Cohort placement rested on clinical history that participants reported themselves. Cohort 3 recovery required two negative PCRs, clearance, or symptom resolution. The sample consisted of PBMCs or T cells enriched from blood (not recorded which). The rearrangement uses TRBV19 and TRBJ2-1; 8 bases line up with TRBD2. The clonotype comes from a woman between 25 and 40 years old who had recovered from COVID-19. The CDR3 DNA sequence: TGTGCCAGTAGCACGGGGGGGCCTCTAAATGAGCAGTTCTTC. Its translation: CASSTGGPLNEQFF.